This entry lists 16 T cell receptor beta chains sequenced from one sample in a study of blood T cell repertoires in COVID-19. The method was immunoSEQ multiplex PCR; TCRdb's version includes in-frame clones alone and lacks a portion of them. The sample has 150,000 to 200,000 clones; just over 85% are singletons. The specimen sequenced was peripheral blood. Every receptor here comes from a man aged 50 or older with active or convalescent COVID-19.

CDR3 in amino acids: CASRGDSREKLFF. The CDR3 DNA follows: TGTGCCAGCAGGGGGGACAGTCGGGAAAAACTGTTTTTT. The V and J genes are TRBV6-5 and TRBJ1-4, with 7 bases fitting TRBD1. The CDR3 has 13 amino acids. J was trimmed by 8 bases and V by 6 bases; bases with no gene match: 6. CDR1 is MNHEY, CDR2 SVGAGI, per germline.

This clone is a singleton in its sample. This chain links TRBV14 with TRBJ2-2; 8 nucleotides align to TRBD1. Germline lookup yields CDR1 SGHDN and CDR2 FVKESK. The V and J ends lost 4 bases and 3 bases, in that order; junction bases with no gene match: 4. The CDR3 runs to 15 residues. The CDR3 sequence: CASSLRQGHTGELFF. DNA for the CDR3: TGTGCCAGCAGCCTTAGACAGGGGCACACCGGGGAGCTGTTTTTT.

This clone was seen a handful of times. The V and J genes are TRBV6-5 and TRBJ1-2; D remains unclear. Per germline, CDR1 MNHEY and CDR2 SVGAGI. V was trimmed by 6 bases and J by 3 bases, leaving 11 bases between them. CDR3 length: 13 residues. CDR3 amino acids: CASSLGSDYGYTF. CDR3 DNA: TGTGCCAGCAGCCTAGGGAGTGACTATGGCTACACCTTC.

This clone was seen once. V gene TRBV5-5 combines with J gene TRBJ1-2; 9 bases are shared with TRBD1. Trimming removed 2 bases from V and 4 bases from J; junction bases left unmatched: 6. Germline loops: CDR1 SGHKS, CDR2 YYEKEE (reference sequence). The CDR3 is 15 amino acids. Written as DNA, the CDR3 is TGTGCCAGCAGCTTCTCCGGGACAGGGATCTATGGCTACACCTTC. It codes for CASSFSGTGIYGYTF.

This chain uses TRBV28 with TRBJ2-1, with a tentative D call TRBD1 (6 bases). CDR1 and CDR2 from the germline V gene are MDHEN and SYDVKM. The length of the CDR3 is 15 residues. Trimming took 2 bases from V and 8 from J, leaving 16 bases between them. The chain's CDR3 is CASSLATGIMDEQFF. CDR3 bases: TGTGCCAGCAGTTTAGCTACAGGGATTATGGATGAGCAGTTCTTC.

The genes are TRBV18 and TRBJ2-1; D gene uncertain. The length of the CDR3 is 12 residues. Looked up from germline, CDR1 is KGHSH and CDR2 is LQKENI. V lost 8 bases, J lost 7 bases, and 12 bases lay in between. The CDR3 sequence is CASTTKANEQFF. In DNA, the CDR3 is TGTGCCAGCACCACTAAGGCTAATGAGCAGTTCTTC.

This clone is a singleton in its sample. This chain links TRBV6-5 with TRBJ1-1; D may be TRBD1 (6 bases). Looked up from germline, CDR1 is MNHEY and CDR2 is SVGAGI. The CDR3 sequence is 14 residues long. CDR3 amino acids: CALTDRDTNLRSFF. The CDR3 coding sequence is TGTGCTCTGACTGACCGGGACACGAACCTGAGATCTTTCTTT.

The V and J genes are TRBV7-9 and TRBJ1-2, with a weak D call TRBD1 (5 bases). CDR1 and CDR2 from the germline V gene are SEHNR and FQNEAQ (reference sequence). The CDR3 is 15 residues long. The germline V and J ends were trimmed by 5 bases and 5 bases, with 18 bases remaining between them. The CDR3 nucleotides read TGTGCCAGCAGCCCGGCGCAGGGAAAAAATTATGGCTACACCTTC. Its protein is CASSPAQGKNYGYTF.

The rearrangement links TRBV3-1 (or the pseudogene TRBV3-2) to TRBJ1-1; no firm D call. CDR3 length: 15 residues. Deletions cut 1 base from V and 1 base from J, with 10 bases between. Germline V gene data show CDR1 as LGHDT and CDR2 as YNNKEL (reference sequence). In nucleotides, the CDR3 is TGTGCCAGCAGCCAAGGGTGGGGAGGGAACACTGAAGCTTTCTTT. As protein: CASSQGWGGNTEAFF.

The chain recombines TRBV5-1 with TRBJ2-2, with D perhaps matching TRBD1 (7 bases). The germline CDR1 and CDR2 sequences are SGHRS and YFSETQ. V lost 4 bases and J 5 bases, leaving 18 bases between the germline ends. This CDR3 has 16 residues. The CDR3 is CASSTQGRSLTGELFF. In nucleotides, the CDR3 is TGCGCCAGCAGCACACAGGGGAGGAGTCTGACCGGGGAGCTGTTTTTT. Using reference TRBV5-1 and TRBJ2-2 for the parts outside the CDR3, the full variable domain is KAGVTQTPRYLIKTRGQQVTLSCSPISGHRSVSWYQQTPGQGLQFLFEYFSETQRNKGNFPGRFSGRQFSNSRSEMNVSTLELGDSALYLCASSTQGRSLTGELFFGEGSRLTVL.

This rearrangement joins TRBV7-2 to TRBJ2-5; 9 bases fit TRBD1. With V trimmed by 1 base and J by 5 bases, 2 bases remained unmatched. Germline assignment: CDR1 SGHTA and CDR2 FQGNSA. CDR3 length: 14 amino acids. CDR3 residues: CASSLVQGAETQYF. The CDR3 bases are TGTGCCAGCAGCTTAGTACAGGGGGCCGAGACCCAGTACTTC.

The rearrangement uses TRBV29-1 and TRBJ1-5; maybe TRBD1 (5 bases). This CDR3 is 14 amino acids long. CDR1 is SQVTM and CDR2 is ANQGSEA in the germline V gene. V lost 4 bases, J lost 3 bases, and 13 bases lay in between. CDR3 region: CSVGGQGDNQPQHF. DNA for the CDR3: TGCAGCGTTGGTGGTCAGGGCGACAATCAGCCCCAGCATTTT.

This clone was detected once. The rearrangement uses TRBV10-3 and TRBJ2-3; 7 bases align to TRBD1. This CDR3 is built from 13 residues. Per germline, CDR1 ENHRY and CDR2 SYGVKD. The V gene end was trimmed by 4 bases and the J gene end by 3 bases; junction bases not matched to a gene: 1. The CDR3 protein is CAISGDRTDTQYF. The CDR3 DNA sequence: TGTGCCATCAGTGGGGACAGAACAGATACGCAGTATTTT.

This clone was observed a single time. The rearrangement uses TRBV6-5 and TRBJ2-3; tentative D call: TRBD2 (7 bases). Trimming stripped 6 bases from V and 2 bases from J, with 12 bases between. The germline CDR1 and CDR2 sequences are MNHEY and SVGAGI. The CDR3 sequence is 14 residues long. The CDR3 region has the DNA TGTGCCAGCAGAAGGGAGGGGGTCACAGATACGCAGTATTTT. It is translated as CASRREGVTDTQYF.

The chain is built from TRBV6-1 and TRBJ2-7; 7 bases map to TRBD1. Trimming cost V 1 base and J 3 bases; bases outside gene matches: 6. Germline V CDR1 and CDR2: MNHNS, SASEGT. The CDR3 spans 15 residues. CDR3 in DNA: TGTGCCAGCAGTGAAGAACACGGGACAGTCTACGAGCAGTACTTC. Residues: CASSEEHGTVYEQYF.

This clone occurred once. The chain links TRBV9 to TRBJ1-2, with TRBD1 identical over 7 bases. The CDR3 loop spans 13 amino acids. Germline CDR1 and CDR2: SGDLS and YYNGEE. The J segment lost 6 bases and the V segment lost 0 bases, leaving 2 bases of the junction unmatched. The CDR3 DNA reads TGTGCCAGCAGCGTAGACAGGGGTAATGGCTACACCTTC. It specifies CASSVDRGNGYTF. The full variable domain, rest sourced from reference TRBV9 and TRBJ1-2, is DSGVTQTPKHLITATGQRVTLRCSPRSGDLSVYWYQQSLDQGLQFLIQYYNGEERAKGNILERFSAQQFPDLHSELNLSSLELGDSALYFCASSVDRGNGYTFGSGTRLTVV.